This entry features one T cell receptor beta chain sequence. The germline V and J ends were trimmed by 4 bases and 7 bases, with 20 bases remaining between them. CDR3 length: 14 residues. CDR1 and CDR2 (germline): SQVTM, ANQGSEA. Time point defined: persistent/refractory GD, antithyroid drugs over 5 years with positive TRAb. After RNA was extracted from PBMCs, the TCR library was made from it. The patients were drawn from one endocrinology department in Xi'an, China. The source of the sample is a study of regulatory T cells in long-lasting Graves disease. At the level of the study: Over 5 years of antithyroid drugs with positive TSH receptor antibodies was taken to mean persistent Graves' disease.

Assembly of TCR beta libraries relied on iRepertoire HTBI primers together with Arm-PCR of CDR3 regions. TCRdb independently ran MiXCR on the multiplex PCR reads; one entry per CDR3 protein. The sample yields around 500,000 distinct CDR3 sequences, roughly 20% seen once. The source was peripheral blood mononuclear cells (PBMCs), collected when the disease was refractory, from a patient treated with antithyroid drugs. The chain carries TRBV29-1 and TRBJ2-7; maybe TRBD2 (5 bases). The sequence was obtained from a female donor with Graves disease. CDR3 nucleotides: TGCAGCGTTGGGACTCCTAACCCGCCGGGGGAGCAGTACTTC. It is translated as CSVGTPNPPGEQYF.